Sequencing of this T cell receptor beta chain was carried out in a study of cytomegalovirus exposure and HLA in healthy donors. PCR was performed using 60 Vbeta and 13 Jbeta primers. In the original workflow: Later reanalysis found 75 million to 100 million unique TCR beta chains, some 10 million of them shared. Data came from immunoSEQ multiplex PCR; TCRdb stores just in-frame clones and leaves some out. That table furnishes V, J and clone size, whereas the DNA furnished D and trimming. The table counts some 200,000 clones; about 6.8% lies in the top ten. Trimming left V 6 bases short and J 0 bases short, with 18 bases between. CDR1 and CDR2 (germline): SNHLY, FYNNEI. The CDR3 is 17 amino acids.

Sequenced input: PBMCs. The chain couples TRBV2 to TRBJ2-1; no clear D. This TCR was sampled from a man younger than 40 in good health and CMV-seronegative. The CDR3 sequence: CASSDSSRLSSYNEQFF. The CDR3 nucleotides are TGTGCCAGCAGCGACTCCAGTAGGTTGAGCTCCTACAATGAGCAGTTCTTC.